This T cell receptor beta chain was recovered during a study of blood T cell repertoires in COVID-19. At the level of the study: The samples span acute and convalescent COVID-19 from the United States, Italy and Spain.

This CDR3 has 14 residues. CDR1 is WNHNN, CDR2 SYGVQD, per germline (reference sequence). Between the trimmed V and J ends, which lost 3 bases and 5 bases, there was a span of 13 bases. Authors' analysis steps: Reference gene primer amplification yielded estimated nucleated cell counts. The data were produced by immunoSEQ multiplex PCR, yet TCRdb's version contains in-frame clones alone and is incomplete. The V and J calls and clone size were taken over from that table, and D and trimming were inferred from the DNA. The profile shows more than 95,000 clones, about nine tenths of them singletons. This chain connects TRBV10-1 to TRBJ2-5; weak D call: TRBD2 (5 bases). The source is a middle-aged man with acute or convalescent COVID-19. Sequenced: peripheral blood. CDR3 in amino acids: CASSERGGGETQYF. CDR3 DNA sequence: TGCGCCAGCAGTGAAAGAGGAGGTGGCGAGACCCAGTACTTC.